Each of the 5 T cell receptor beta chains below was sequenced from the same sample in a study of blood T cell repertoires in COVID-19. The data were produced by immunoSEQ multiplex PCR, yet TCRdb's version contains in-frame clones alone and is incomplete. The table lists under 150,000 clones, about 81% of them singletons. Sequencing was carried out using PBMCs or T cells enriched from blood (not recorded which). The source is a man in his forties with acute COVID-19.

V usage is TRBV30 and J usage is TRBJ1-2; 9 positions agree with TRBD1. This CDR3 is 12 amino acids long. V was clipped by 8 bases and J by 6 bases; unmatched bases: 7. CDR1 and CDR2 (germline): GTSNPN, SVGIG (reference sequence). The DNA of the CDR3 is TGTGCCGTGGGACAGGGTGGGGATGGCTACACCTTC. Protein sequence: CAVGQGGDGYTF. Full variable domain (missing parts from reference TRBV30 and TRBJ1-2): SQTIHQWPATLVQPVGSPLSLECTVEGTSNPNLYWYRQAAGRGLQLLFYSVGIGQISSEVPQNLSASRPQDRQFILSSKKLLLSDSGFYLCAVGQGGDGYTFGSGTRLTVV.

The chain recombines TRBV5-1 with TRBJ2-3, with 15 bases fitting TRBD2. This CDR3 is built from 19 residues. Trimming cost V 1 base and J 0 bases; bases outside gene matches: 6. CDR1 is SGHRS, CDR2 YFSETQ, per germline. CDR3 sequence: CASSLRGLAGGISTDTQYF. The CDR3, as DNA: TGCGCCAGCAGCTTGAGGGGACTAGCGGGGGGAATTAGCACAGATACGCAGTATTTT.

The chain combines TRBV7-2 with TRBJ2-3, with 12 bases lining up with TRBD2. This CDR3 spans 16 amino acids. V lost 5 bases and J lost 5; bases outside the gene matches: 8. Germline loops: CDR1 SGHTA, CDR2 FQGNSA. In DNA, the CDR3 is TGTGCCAGCAGCCCCACCGGGACTAGCGGGCTAGATACGCAGTATTTT. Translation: CASSPTGTSGLDTQYF.

The CDR3 here is CASTLSTGRSTEAFF. The CDR3 coding sequence is TGTGCCAGCACCCTCTCGACAGGGAGGAGCACTGAAGCTTTCTTT. The rearrangement links TRBV28 to TRBJ1-1; 7 bases map to TRBD1. Trimming at V came to 7 bases and at J to 4 bases, leaving 12 bases not matched to a gene. CDR1 MDHEN and CDR2 SYDVKM come from the germline V gene. The CDR3 has 15 amino acids. Full variable domain (rest looked up from reference TRBV28 and TRBJ1-1): DVKVTQSSRYLVKRTGEKVFLECVQDMDHENMFWYRQDPGLGLRLIYFSYDVKMKEKGDIPEGYSVSREKKERFSLILESASTNQTSMYLCASTLSTGRSTEAFFGQGTRLTVV.

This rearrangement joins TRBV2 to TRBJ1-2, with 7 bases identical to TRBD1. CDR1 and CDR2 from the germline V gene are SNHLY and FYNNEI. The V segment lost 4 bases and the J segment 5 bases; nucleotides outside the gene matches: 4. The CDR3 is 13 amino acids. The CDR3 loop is CASSVEGAYGYTF. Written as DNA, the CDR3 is TGTGCCAGCAGTGTGGAGGGGGCGTATGGCTACACCTTC.